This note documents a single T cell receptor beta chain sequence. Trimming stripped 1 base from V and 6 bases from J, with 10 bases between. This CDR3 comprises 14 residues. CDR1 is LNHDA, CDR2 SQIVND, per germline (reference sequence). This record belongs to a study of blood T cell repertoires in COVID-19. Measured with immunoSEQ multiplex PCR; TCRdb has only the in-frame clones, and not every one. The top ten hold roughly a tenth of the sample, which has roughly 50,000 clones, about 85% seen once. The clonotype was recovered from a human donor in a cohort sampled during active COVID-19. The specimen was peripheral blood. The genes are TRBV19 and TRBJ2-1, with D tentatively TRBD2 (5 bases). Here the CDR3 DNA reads TGTGCCAGTAGTATAGGTGGACTCCTCAATGAGCAGTTCTTC. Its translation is CASSIGGLLNEQFF.